This passage covers 5 T cell receptor beta chains from one sample sequenced in a study of shared T cell receptors in the human thymus. TCRdb's copy holds only in-frame clones and misses some; the assay was immunoSEQ multiplex PCR. The sample contains some 700,000 clones, 80% to 90% of which appear only once. These same records also appear under a second study, on human thymus T cells.

Sequencing was carried out using thymocytes. All receptors come from a girl under three years old with a congenital heart defect.

This sequence joins TRBV4-3 and TRBJ2-7, with 9 nucleotides matching TRBD1. The CDR3 totals 16 residues. Per germline, CDR1 LGHNA and CDR2 YSLEER. V dropped 3 bases and J dropped 6; count of bases not matched to a gene: 12. CDR3 residues: CASSHGGDRAPGEQYF. The DNA of the CDR3 is TGCGCCAGCAGCCATGGGGGGGACAGGGCGCCGGGCGAGCAGTACTTC.

This clone was seen a handful of times. The chain has TRBV7-2 and TRBJ1-2; TRBD1 might be the D (6 bases). Trimming shortened V by 1 base and J by 4 bases, and 10 bases separated the two germline ends. This CDR3 is built from 14 residues. Per the germline V gene, CDR1 is SGHTA and CDR2 is FQGNSA. This CDR3 reads CASSLGGRLYGYTF. In DNA form, the CDR3 reads TGTGCCAGCAGCTTAGGGGGGCGGCTCTATGGCTACACCTTC.

The chain carries TRBV28 and TRBJ1-1; no clear D. The germline V and J ends were trimmed by 3 bases and 5 bases, with 4 bases remaining between them. CDR3 length: 11 residues. CDR1 is MDHEN, CDR2 SYDVKM, per germline. Written as DNA, the CDR3 is TGTGCCAGCAGTTTCCGGACTGAAGCTTTCTTT. This sequence encodes CASSFRTEAFF.

This clone occurred a few times. V gene TRBV10-1 combines with J gene TRBJ2-3; tentatively, D is TRBD2 (6 bases). CDR3 length equals 15 residues. With 0 bases removed from V and 0 bases from J, the gap between germline ends came to 7 bases. Germline CDR1 is WNHNN and CDR2 is SYGVQD (reference sequence). The CDR3 DNA is TGCGCCAGCAGTGAGTCCGGGACTAGCACAGATACGCAGTATTTT. This encodes CASSESGTSTDTQYF.

A few counts support this clone. The V gene is TRBV14, the J gene TRBJ2-5; 9 positions match TRBD2. This CDR3 is 16 amino acids long. Germline V gives CDR1 SGHDN, CDR2 FVKESK. V trimming: 3 bases; J trimming: 2 bases; junction bases outside the gene matches: 7. The CDR3 coding sequence is TGTGCCAGCAGCCAGGATAAGCGGGGGGCGCAAGAGACCCAGTACTTC. This gives the protein CASSQDKRGAQETQYF.